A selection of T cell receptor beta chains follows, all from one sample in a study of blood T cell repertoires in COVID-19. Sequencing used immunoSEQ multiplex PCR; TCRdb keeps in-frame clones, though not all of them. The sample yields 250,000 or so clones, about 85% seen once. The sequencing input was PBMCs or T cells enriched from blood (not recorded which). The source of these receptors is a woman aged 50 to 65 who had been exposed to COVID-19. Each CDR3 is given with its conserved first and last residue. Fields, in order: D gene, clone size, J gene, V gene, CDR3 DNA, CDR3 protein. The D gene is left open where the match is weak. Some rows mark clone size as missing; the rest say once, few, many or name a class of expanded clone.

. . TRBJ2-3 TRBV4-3 TGCGCCAGCAGCCAAGATAGCCAGGGCGGTACGCAGTATTTT CASSQDSQGGTQYF
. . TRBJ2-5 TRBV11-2 TGTGCCAGCAGCTCCAGAGGCACCTCGGTAGTTTATGGGGAGACCCAGTACTTC CASSSRGTSVVYGETQYF
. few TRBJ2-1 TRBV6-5 TGTGCCAGCCGGGGGAAAGACGGATACAATGAGCAGTTCTTC CASRGKDGYNEQFF
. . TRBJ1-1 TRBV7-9 TGTGCCAGCAGCTTTTCCCAGGATAGCACTGAAGCTTTCTTT CASSFSQDSTEAFF
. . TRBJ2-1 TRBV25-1 TGTGCCAGCCCTGAATCCGAGCCTGACTTGTTCTTC CASPESEPDLFF
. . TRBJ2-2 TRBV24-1 TGTGCCACCAGTGAGGGAGGACCGGAGGCCGGGGAGCTGTTTTTT CATSEGGPEAGELFF
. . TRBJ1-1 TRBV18 TGTGCCAGCTCACCGGTGGCAGGGATACGGAACACTGAAGCTTTCTTT CASSPVAGIRNTEAFF
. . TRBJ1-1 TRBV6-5 TGTGCCAGCAGGAGGGGCGGGGAGAACACTGAAGCTTTCTTT CASRRGGENTEAFF
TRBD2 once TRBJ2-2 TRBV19 TGTGCCAGTAGTATGGGACTAGCGGGGCACACCGGGGAGCTGTTTTTT CASSMGLAGHTGELFF
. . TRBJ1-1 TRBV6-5 TGTGCCAGCGGGGCAGGGAAATTCACTGAAGCTTTCTTT CASGAGKFTEAFF
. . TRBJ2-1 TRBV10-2 TGCGCCAGCAGTGAACCCAGGGGACCTCGGATGAATGAGCAGTTCTTC CASSEPRGPRMNEQFF
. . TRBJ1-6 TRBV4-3 TGCGCCAGCAGCCATAGGGCCCCCCCAGGGGTATCCCAAAATAATTCACCCCTCCACTTT CASSHRAPPGVSQNNSPLHF
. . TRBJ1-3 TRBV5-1 TGCGCCAGCACCCTCGGGACATTTGAAAGCTCTGGAAACACCATATATTTT CASTLGTFESSGNTIYF
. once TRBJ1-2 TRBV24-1 TGTGCCACCCAGGACAGACCCTCGGGAGGCTACACCTTC CATQDRPSGGYTF
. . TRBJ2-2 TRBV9 TGTGCCAGCAGCGTAGTTCCCAGCACCGGGGAGCTGTTTTTT CASSVVPSTGELFF
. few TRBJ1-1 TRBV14 TGTGCCAGCAGCCAAGATCGTCTCACTGAAGCTTTCTTT CASSQDRLTEAFF
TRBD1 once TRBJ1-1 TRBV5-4 TGTGCCAGCAGCTCCGCTCGACAGGGGAGCAACACTGAAGCTTTCTTT CASSSARQGSNTEAFF
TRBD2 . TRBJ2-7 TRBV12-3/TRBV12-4 TGTGCCAGCAGTTTAGCCGGGGGGTTGGAGCAGTACTTC CASSLAGGLEQYF
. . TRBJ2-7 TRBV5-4 TGTGCCAGCTCTCCCGGGGTCCACCTATCCTACGAGCAGTACTTC CASSPGVHLSYEQYF
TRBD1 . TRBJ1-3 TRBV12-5 TGTGCTAGTGGTGCCGGGACAGGCACTGGAAACACCATATATTTT CASGAGTGTGNTIYF
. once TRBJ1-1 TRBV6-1 TGTGCCAGCAGTGAACGCCCTCGCGAGACTGAAGCTTTCTTT CASSERPRETEAFF
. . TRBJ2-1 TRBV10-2 TGCGCCAGCAGTGTGGGAGAAAGCTCCTACAATGAGCAGTTCTTC CASSVGESSYNEQFF
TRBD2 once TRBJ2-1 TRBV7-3 TGTGCCAGCAGCTCACTACTAGCGGGGGAGCAGTTCTTC CASSSLLAGEQFF
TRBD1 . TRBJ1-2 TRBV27 TGTGCCAGCAGCCCAGAGACAGGGCCCTACTATGGCTACACCTTC CASSPETGPYYGYTF
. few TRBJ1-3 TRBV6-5 TGTGCCAGCAGGCGAGGGTCTGGAAACACCATATATTTT CASRRGSGNTIYF
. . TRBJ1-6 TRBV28 TGTGCCAGCAGTTTCAATCTCCGACAGTCAAGCTCCTATAATTCACCCCTCCACTTT CASSFNLRQSSSYNSPLHF
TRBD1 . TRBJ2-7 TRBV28 TGTGCCAGCAGTTCGAGACAGGGCTCTAAGCCCTACGAGCAGTACTTC CASSSRQGSKPYEQYF
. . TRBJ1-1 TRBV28 TGTGCCAGCAGTTCGCTGACAGATGATTCGGGCACTGAAGCTTTCTTT CASSSLTDDSGTEAFF
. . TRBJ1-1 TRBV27 TGTGCCAGCAGCCAGCAGGGAGGCACTGAAGCTTTCTTT CASSQQGGTEAFF
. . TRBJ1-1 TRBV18 TGTGCCAGCTCACCGGCAGGGTCGAACACTGAAGCTTTCTTT CASSPAGSNTEAFF
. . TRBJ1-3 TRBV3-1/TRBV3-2 TGTGCCAGCAGCCTTACAGTAGGAAACACCATATATTTT CASSLTVGNTIYF
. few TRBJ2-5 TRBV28 TGTGCCAGCAGAGCTACGGGGACAAGAGAGACCCAGTACTTC CASRATGTRETQYF
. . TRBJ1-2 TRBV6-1 TGTGCCAGCAGTGAAGCGCCGAGGTTGCGGGGCGGATATGGCTACACCTTC CASSEAPRLRGGYGYTF
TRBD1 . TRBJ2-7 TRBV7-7 TGTGCCAGCAGCTTGCCCGGAAAGGGACAGGGCTACGAGCAGTACTTC CASSLPGKGQGYEQYF
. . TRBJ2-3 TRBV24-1 TGTGCCACGGCCGACGGGGGAGGACAGTATTTT CATADGGGQYF
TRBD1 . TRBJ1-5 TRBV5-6 TGTGCCAGCAGCCGGGACAGGGGGAATCAGCCCCAGCATTTT CASSRDRGNQPQHF
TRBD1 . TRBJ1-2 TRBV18 TGTGCCAGCTCACCCCGAGGGACAGGGCCGGCTTACGGCTATGGCTACACCTTC CASSPRGTGPAYGYGYTF
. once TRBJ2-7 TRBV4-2 TGTGCCAGCAGCCAAGTGTCCGGGTCTGGCGAGCAGTACTTC CASSQVSGSGEQYF
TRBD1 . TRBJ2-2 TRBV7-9 TGTGCCAGCCTTGACAGGGCGGGCGCCGGGGAGCTGTTTTTT CASLDRAGAGELFF
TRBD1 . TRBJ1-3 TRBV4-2 TGTGCCAGCAGCCAAGATAACACCGGGACAGGGGCTGGAAACACCATATATTTT CASSQDNTGTGAGNTIYF
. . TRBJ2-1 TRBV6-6 TGTGCCAGCAGTTACTCAGGGGATGAGCAGTTCTTC CASSYSGDEQFF
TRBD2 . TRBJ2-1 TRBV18 TGTGCCAGCTCACCACTAGCGGGGGCGCTGAATGAGCAGTTCTTC CASSPLAGALNEQFF
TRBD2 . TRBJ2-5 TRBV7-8 TGTGCCAGCAGCTTAATGAGCGGGGGGCCGGAGACCCAGTACTTC CASSLMSGGPETQYF
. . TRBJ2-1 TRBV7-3 TGTGCCAGCAGCTTAGAAGGAGGGTCCTACAATGAGCAGTTCTTC CASSLEGGSYNEQFF
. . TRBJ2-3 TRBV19 TGTGCCAGTAAGGGACATAGCACAGATACGCAGTATTTT CASKGHSTDTQYF
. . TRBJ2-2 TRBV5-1 TGCGCCAGCAGCTCTACAGCGGCGGGGGAGCTGTTTTTT CASSSTAAGELFF
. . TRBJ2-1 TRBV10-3 TGTGCCACCAAGCAGGGGTCCCCCGATGAGCAGTTCTTC CATKQGSPDEQFF